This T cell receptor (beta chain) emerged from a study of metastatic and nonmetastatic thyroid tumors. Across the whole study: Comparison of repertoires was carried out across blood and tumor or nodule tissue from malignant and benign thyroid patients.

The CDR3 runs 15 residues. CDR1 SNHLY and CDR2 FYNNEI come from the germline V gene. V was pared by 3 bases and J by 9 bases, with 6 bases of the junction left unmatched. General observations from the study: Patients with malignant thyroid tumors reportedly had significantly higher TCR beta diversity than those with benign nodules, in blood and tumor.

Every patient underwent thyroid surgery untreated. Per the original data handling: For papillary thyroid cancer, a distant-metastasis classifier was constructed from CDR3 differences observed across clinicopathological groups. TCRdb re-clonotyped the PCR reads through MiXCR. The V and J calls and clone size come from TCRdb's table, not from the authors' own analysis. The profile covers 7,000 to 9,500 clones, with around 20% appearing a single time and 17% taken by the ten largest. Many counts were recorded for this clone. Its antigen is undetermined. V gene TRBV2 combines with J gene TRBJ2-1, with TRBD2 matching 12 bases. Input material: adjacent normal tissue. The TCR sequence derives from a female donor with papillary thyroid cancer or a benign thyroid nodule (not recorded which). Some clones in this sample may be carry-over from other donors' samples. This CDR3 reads CASSDALAGGLEQFF. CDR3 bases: TGTGCCAGCAGTGATGCACTAGCGGGGGGTCTTGAGCAGTTCTTC.